The present entry profiles one TCR beta chain with its context. Its specificity is not known. The data were obtained in a study of shared clonotypes between healthy human individuals. Study outcomes and limitations: Rarefaction exposed incomplete sorted-subset sequencing despite large depth.

As processed by the authors: ImmunoSEQ junction-only sequences lacked quality scores, so their filtering differed. The protocol was immunoSEQ multiplex PCR, while the TCRdb copy is restricted to in-frame clones and leaves out a portion. That table supplies the V and J calls and clone size; D and trimming were determined from the DNA. The table shows about 680,000 clones, with around 92% occurring only once. Selected positively for CCR7 and CD45RO-negative, naive CD8 cells excluded terminally differentiated effector memory CD45RA+ cells. Sequenced sample: naive CD8+ T cells sorted from blood. This TCR derives from a young man in good health.

The CDR3 DNA is TGCGCCAGCAGCTTGGGGCTGGGCTTCCACGAGCAGTACTTC. It specifies CASSLGLGFHEQYF. V and J are TRBV5-1 and TRBJ2-7; unclear D gene. This CDR3 region has 14 residues. Per the germline V gene, CDR1 is SGHRS and CDR2 is YFSETQ. Trimming stripped 0 bases from V and 5 bases from J, with 12 bases between.